This T cell receptor beta chain was obtained from a study of response to subunit inactivated influenza vaccine. Findings of the study overall: T cells newly recruited by each seasonal influenza vaccination are few, the authors suggested.

V was cut by 6 bases and J by 6 bases, with 33 bases left in between. This CDR3 spans 20 amino acids. CDR1 MNHEY and CDR2 SVGEGT come from the germline V gene. TCRdb re-analysed the RT-PCR reads in MiXCR, keeping a single row per CDR3 protein. The profile covers over 300,000 distinct CDR3 sequences, with about a fifth appearing a single time and 10% taken by the ten largest. Points on this clonotype: What it binds is unknown.

The genes are TRBV6-2 or TRBV6-3 and TRBJ2-1; tentative D call: TRBD1 (11 bases). This clonotype was obtained from a man aged 50-75 years who received an inactivated influenza vaccine. This specimen consisted of PBMCs from blood, obtained roughly 20 months after vaccination. Here the CDR3 DNA reads TGTGCCAGCAGAGGACCCGGGACAGGGGGTTCTAGCGGGAGTCCCAATGAGCAGTTCTTC. Protein product: CASRGPGTGGSSGSPNEQFF.